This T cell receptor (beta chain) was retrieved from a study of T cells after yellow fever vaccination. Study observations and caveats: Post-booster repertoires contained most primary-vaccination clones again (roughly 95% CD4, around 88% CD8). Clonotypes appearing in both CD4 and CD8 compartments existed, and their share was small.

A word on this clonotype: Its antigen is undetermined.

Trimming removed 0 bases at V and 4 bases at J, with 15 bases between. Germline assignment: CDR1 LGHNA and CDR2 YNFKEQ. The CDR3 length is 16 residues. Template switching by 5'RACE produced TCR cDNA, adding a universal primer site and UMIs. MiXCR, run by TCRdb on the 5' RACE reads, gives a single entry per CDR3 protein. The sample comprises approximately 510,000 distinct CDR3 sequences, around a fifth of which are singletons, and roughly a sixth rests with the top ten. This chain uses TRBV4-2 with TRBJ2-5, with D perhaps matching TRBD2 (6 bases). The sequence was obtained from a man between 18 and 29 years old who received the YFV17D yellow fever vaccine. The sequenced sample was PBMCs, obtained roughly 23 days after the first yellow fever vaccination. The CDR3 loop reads CASSQDLANGGETQYF. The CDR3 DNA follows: TGTGCCAGCAGCCAAGATCTTGCCAACGGGGGAGAGACCCAGTACTTC.